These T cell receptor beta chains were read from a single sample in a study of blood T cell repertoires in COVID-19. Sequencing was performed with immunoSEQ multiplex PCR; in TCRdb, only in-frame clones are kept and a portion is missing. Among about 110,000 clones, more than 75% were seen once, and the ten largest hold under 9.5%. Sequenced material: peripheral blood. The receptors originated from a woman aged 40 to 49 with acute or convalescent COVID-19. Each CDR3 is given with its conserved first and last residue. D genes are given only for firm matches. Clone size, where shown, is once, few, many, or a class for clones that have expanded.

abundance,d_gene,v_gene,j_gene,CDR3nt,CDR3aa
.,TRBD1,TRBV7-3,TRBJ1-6,TGTGCCAGCAGCTCCACGGGACAGGGGTACTCACCCCTCCACTTT,CASSSTGQGYSPLHF
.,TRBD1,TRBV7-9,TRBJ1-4,TGTGCCAGCAGTCGCGGAGGACAGGCAAATGAAAAACTGTTTTTT,CASSRGGQANEKLFF
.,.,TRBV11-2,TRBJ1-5,TGTGCCAGCAGCAGCACAGGGTTGAGAAATCAGCCCCAGCATTTT,CASSSTGLRNQPQHF
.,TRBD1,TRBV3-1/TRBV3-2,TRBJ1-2,TGTGCCAGCAGCCAAAGGGGGCAGGGGGCCGGCTACACCTTC,CASSQRGQGAGYTF
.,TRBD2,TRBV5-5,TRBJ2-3,TGTGCCAGCAGCAGACTAGCGGGGACGTCCACAGATACGCAGTATTTT,CASSRLAGTSTDTQYF
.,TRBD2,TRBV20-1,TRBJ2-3,TGCAGTGCTAGTAGGGCGGGGGGGCCTGCAGATACGCAGTATTTT,CSASRAGGPADTQYF
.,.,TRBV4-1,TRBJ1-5,TGCGCCAGCAGCCAAGAGGTAAACAGGCTCAATCAGCCCCAGCATTTT,CASSQEVNRLNQPQHF
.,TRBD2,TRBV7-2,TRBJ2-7,TGTGCCAGCAGCTTACAGAATAGCGGGGGGGCCGGAGAGCAGTACTTC,CASSLQNSGGAGEQYF
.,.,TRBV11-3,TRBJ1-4,TGTGCCAGCAGCTGGAGGACAGTTTATAATGAAAAACTGTTTTTT,CASSWRTVYNEKLFF
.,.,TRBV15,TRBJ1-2,TGTGCCACCAGCAGGAGGGGGAATGGCTACACCTTC,CATSRRGNGYTF
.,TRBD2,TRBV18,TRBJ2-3,TGTGCCAGCTCACCATGGACTAGCGGGACCACAGATACGCAGTATTTT,CASSPWTSGTTDTQYF
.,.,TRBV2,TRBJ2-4,TGTGCCAGGTCCTGGGGGGGCGTTGGGAACATTCAGTACTTC,CARSWGGVGNIQYF
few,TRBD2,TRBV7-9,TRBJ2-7,TGTGCCAGCAGCCCGCGGGGGGACTTCTACGAGCAGTACTTC,CASSPRGDFYEQYF
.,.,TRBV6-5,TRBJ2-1,TGTGCCAGCAGTTACTTCCGGTGGGGGGGCCGCAATGAGCAGTTCTTC,CASSYFRWGGRNEQFF
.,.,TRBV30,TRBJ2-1,TGTGCCTGGAGTGAGGGTTACAGGTACAATGAGCAGTTCTTC,CAWSEGYRYNEQFF
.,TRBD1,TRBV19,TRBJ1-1,TGTGCCAGTAGTATAGATCTACAAGAGACAGGGGGATCGGAGTACACTGAAGCTTTCTTT,CASSIDLQETGGSEYTEAFF
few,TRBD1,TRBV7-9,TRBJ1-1,TGTGCCAGCAGCAAACAGGGGGGGCGAACTGAAGCTTTCTTT,CASSKQGGRTEAFF